The clone carrying this T cell receptor beta chain appeared a few times. The entirety of the isolated RNA underwent reverse transcription, so expressed TCRB transcripts were sequenced. Method: immunoSEQ multiplex PCR; TCRdb's copy keeps in-frame clones and lacks some. The table has 150,000 or so clones, 9.2% seen once. This specimen belongs to a study of beta chain features in type 1 diabetes. V was clipped by 4 bases and J by 0 bases; unmatched bases: 6. Germline CDR1 and CDR2: MGHDK and SYGVNS. The CDR3 loop spans 15 amino acids. The sequenced material came from central memory CD4+ T cells from blood. This rearrangement joins TRBV25-1 to TRBJ2-7, with TRBD1 matching over 7 bases. The sequence was collected from a man aged 18 to 30 in good health. The CDR3 reads CASSGGQISSYEQYF. Written as DNA, the CDR3 is TGTGCCAGCAGTGGGGGACAGATAAGCTCCTACGAGCAGTACTTC.